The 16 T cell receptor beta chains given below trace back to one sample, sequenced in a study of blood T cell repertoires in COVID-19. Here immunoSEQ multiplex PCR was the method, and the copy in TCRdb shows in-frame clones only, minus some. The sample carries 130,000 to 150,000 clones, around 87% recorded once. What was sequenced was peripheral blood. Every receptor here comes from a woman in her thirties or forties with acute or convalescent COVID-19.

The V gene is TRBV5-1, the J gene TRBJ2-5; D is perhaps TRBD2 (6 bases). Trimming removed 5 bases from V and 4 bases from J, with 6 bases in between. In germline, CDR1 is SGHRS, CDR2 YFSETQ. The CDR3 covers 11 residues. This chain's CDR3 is CASRGLETQYF. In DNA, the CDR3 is TGCGCCAGCAGGGGACTAGAGACCCAGTACTTC.

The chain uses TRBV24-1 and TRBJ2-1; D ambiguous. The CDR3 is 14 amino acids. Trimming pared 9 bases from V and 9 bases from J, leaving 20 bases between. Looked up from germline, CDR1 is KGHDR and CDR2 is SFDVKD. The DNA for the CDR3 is TGTGCCACCTCTGGCAGCAGAGGTATAGGTGAGCAGTTCTTC. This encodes CATSGSRGIGEQFF.

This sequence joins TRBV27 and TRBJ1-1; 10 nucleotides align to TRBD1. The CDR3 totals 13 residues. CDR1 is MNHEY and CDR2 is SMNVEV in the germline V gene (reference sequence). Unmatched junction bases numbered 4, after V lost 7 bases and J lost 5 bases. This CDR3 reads CASKTGGNTEAFF. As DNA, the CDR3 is TGTGCCAGCAAGACAGGGGGCAATACTGAAGCTTTCTTT.

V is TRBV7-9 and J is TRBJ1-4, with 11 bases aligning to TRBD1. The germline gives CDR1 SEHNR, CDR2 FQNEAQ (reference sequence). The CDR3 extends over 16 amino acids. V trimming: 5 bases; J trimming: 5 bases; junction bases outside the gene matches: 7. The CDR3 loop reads CASSILDRGQNEKLFF. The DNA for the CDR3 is TGTGCCAGCAGCATTTTGGACAGGGGGCAGAATGAAAAACTGTTTTTT.

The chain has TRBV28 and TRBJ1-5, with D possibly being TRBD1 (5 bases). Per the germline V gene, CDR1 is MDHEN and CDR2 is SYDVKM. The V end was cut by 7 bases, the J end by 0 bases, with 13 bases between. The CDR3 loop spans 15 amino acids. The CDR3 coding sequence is TGTGCCAGCACCCCTGGGGGGTATAGCAATCAGCCCCAGCATTTT. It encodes CASTPGGYSNQPQHF.

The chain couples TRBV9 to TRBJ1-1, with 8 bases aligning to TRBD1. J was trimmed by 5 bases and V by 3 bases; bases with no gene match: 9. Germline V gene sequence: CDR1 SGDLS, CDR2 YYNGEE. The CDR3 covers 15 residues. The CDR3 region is CASSAWTGSGTEAFF. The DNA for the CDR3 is TGTGCCAGCAGCGCATGGACAGGGAGTGGAACTGAAGCTTTCTTT. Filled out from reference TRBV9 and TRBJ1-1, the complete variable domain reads DSGVTQTPKHLITATGQRVTLRCSPRSGDLSVYWYQQSLDQGLQFLIQYYNGEERAKGNILERFSAQQFPDLHSELNLSSLELGDSALYFCASSAWTGSGTEAFFGQGTRLTVV.

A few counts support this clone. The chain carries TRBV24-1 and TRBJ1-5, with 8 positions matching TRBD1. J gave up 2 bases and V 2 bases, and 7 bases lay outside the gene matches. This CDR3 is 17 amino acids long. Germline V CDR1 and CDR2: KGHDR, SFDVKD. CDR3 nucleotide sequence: TGTGCCACCAGTGATTCGACAGGGGCCGGGGGCAATCAGCCCCAGCATTTT. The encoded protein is CATSDSTGAGGNQPQHF.

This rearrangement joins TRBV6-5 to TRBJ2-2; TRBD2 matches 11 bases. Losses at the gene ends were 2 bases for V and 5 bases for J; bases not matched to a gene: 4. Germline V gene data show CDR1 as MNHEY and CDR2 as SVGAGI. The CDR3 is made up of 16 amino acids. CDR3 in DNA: TGTGCCAGCAGTTACAGGCTAGCGGGAGGTACCGGGGAGCTGTTTTTT. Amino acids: CASSYRLAGGTGELFF.

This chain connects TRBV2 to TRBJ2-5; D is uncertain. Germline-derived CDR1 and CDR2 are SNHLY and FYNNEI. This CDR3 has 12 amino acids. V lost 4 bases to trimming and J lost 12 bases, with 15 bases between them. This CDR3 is CASSGLLVSEYF. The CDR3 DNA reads TGTGCCAGCAGTGGACTGCTGGTTTCGGAGTACTTC.

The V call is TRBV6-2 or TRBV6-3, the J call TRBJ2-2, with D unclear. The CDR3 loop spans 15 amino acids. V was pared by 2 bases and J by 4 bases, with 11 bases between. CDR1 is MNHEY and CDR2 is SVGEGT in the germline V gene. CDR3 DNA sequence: TGTGCCAGCAGTTACCTGGGTTCGGGCACCGGGGAGCTGTTTTTT. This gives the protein CASSYLGSGTGELFF.

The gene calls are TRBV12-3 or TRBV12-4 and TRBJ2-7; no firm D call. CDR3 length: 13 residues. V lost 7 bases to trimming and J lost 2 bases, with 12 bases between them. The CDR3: CASTTGATYEQYF. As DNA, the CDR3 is TGTGCCAGCACCACGGGTGCAACCTACGAGCAGTACTTC.

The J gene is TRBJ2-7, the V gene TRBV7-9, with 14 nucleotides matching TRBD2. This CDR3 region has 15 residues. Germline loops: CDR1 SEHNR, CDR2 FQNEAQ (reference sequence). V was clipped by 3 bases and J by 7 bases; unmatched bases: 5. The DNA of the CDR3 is TGTGCCAGCAGCTTCGGGACTAGCGGGAGCTGGGAGCAGTACTTC. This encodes CASSFGTSGSWEQYF.

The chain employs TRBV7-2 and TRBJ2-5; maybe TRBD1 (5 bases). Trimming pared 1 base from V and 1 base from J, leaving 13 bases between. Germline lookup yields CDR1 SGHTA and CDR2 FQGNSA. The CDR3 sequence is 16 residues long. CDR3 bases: TGTGCCAGCAGCTTAGGAAGTCAGGGTGGCCAAGAGACCCAGTACTTC. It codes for CASSLGSQGGQETQYF.

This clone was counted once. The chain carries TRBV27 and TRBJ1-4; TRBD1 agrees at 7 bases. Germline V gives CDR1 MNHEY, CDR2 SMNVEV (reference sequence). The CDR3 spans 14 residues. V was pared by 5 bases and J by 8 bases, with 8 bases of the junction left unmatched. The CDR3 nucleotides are TGTGCCAGCAGTCTTGGGACAGCTCCCGAAAAACTGTTTTTT. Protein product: CASSLGTAPEKLFF. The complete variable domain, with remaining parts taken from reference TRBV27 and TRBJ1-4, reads EAQVTQNPRYLITVTGKKLTVTCSQNMNHEYMSWYRQDPGLGLRQIYYSMNVEVTDKGDVPEGYKVSRKEKRNFPLILESPSPNQTSLYFCASSLGTAPEKLFFGSGTQLSVL.

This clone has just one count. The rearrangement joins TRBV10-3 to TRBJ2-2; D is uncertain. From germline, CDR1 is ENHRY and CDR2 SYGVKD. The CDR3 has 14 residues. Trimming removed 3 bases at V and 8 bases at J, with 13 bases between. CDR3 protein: CAISEVGSGGELFF. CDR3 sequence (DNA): TGTGCCATCAGTGAAGTAGGCTCCGGGGGGGAGCTGTTTTTT.

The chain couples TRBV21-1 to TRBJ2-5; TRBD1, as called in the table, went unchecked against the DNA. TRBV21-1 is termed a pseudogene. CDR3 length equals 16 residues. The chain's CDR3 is CASSKPRTAEWETQYF. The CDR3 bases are TGTGCCAGCAGCAAACCTAGGACAGCCGAGTGGGAGACCCAGTACTTC.